Listed below are T cell receptor beta chains from one sample, sequenced in a study of human T cells and chemical hapten exposure. TCRdb re-called the RACE reads through MiXCR, storing one row per CDR3 protein. Among about 52,000 distinct CDR3 sequences listed, 11% were seen once. The source material was whole blood, sampled in connection with sensitization to the hapten diphenylcyclopropenone (DPC). These receptors were taken from a woman in her thirties or forties with alopecia areata. Some clones in this sample may be carry-over from other donors' samples. Each CDR3 is given with its conserved first and last residue. The order of the fields is clone size, J gene, V gene, D gene, CDR3 protein, CDR3 DNA. D genes are given only for firm matches. Expanded clones get a size class; other rows say once, few or many, or leave the size out.

>.|TRBJ2-2|TRBV11-2|.
CASSHNNANTGELFF
TGTGCCAGCAGTCACAACAACGCGAACACCGGGGAGCTGTTTTTT
>.|TRBJ2-3|TRBV5-1|.
CASSFPGDTQYF
TGCGCCAGCAGCTTTCCCGGCGATACGCAGTATTTT
>many|TRBJ2-3|TRBV7-2|.
CASSLGGIGSSTDTQYF
TGTGCCAGCAGCTTAGGTGGGATCGGTTCTAGCACAGATACGCAGTATTTT
>.|TRBJ2-2|TRBV9|.
CASSQDHGELFF
TGTGCCAGCAGCCAGGACCACGGGGAGCTGTTTTTT
>many|TRBJ1-3|TRBV6-1|.
CASLLDFDSGNTIYF
TGTGCCAGCCTCTTGGACTTCGACTCTGGAAACACCATATATTTT
>few|TRBJ2-7|TRBV18|.
CASSPTRGREYRSYEQYF
TGTGCCAGCTCACCAACCAGGGGGCGGGAGTACCGGTCCTACGAGCAGTACTTC
>few|TRBJ2-7|TRBV7-8|.
CASSSLRSYEQYF
TGTGCCAGCAGCTCCCTTCGGTCCTACGAGCAGTACTTC
>many|TRBJ1-4|TRBV10-3|.
CAISESADGNEKLFF
TGTGCCATCAGTGAGTCAGCGGACGGGAATGAAAAACTGTTTTTT
>.|TRBJ1-5|TRBV6-6|.
CASRVRGNQPQHF
TGTGCCAGCAGAGTCAGGGGCAATCAGCCCCAGCATTTT
>many|TRBJ1-2|TRBV28|.
CASSPRSNYGYTF
TGTGCCAGCAGTCCCCGTTCTAACTATGGCTACACCTTC
>many|TRBJ2-7|TRBV5-1|.
CASSLAGSYEQYF
TGCGCCAGCAGCTTGGCCGGGAGCTACGAGCAGTACTTC
>few|TRBJ2-1|TRBV11-3|TRBD2
CATRPGLGLNEQFF
TGTGCCACCAGGCCGGGACTAGGCCTTAATGAGCAGTTCTTC
>.|TRBJ2-5|TRBV6-5|.
CASSYWGETQYF
TGTGCCAGCAGTTACTGGGGAGAGACCCAGTACTTC
>many|TRBJ2-2|TRBV3-1|.
CASSRTEGLSGELFF
TGTGCCAGCAGCCGAACGGAGGGGCTCAGCGGGGAGCTGTTTTTT
>.|TRBJ2-6|TRBV5-1|.
CASSDLPGANVLTF
TGCGCCAGCAGCGACCTTCCCGGGGCCAACGTCCTGACTTTC
>few|TRBJ1-2|TRBV19|.
CASSPRGRPAFGYTF
TGTGCCAGTAGCCCTCGGGGCCGACCCGCCTTTGGCTACACCTTC
>.|TRBJ1-3|TRBV6-5|.
CASSYSTRPSGNTIYF
TGTGCCAGCAGTTACTCCACCCGGCCCTCTGGAAACACCATATATTTT
>.|TRBJ1-1|TRBV5-1|.
CASSLSAGGNTEAFF
TGCGCCAGCAGCTTATCAGCGGGGGGCAACACTGAAGCTTTCTTT
>few|TRBJ2-5|TRBV5-1|TRBD1
CASSQQGTVQETQYF
TGCGCCAGCAGCCAGCAGGGGACAGTACAAGAGACCCAGTACTTC
>.|TRBJ2-1|TRBV23-1|.
CASSPWGFSYNEQFF
TGCGCCAGCAGTCCCTGGGGTTTCTCCTACAATGAGCAGTTCTTC
>many|TRBJ1-1|TRBV12-3/TRBV12-4|TRBD1
CASDREGTEAFF
TGTGCCAGCGACAGGGAAGGGACTGAAGCTTTCTTT
>many|TRBJ2-1|TRBV6-1|.
CASSEPGDSYNEQFF
TGTGCCAGCAGTGAACCGGGGGACTCCTACAATGAGCAGTTCTTC
>few|TRBJ1-1|TRBV7-9|.
CASGGEGTEAFF
TGTGCCAGCGGTGGCGAGGGAACGGAAGCTTTCTTT
>few|TRBJ2-2|TRBV7-6|.
CASSPPAGELFF
TGTGCCAGCAGCCCCCCGGCCGGGGAGCTGTTTTTT
>few|TRBJ2-1|TRBV21-1|.
CASSVTDRGRYNEQFF
TGTGCCAGCAGCGTTACGGACAGGGGGCGTTACAATGAGCAGTTCTTC
>few|TRBJ2-3|TRBV9|.
CASSSQNTQYF
TGTGCCAGCAGCAGCCAGAATACGCAGTATTTT
>many|TRBJ1-5|TRBV12-5|TRBD1
CASGLTGTGRPNQPQHF
TGTGCTAGTGGTTTGACGGGGACAGGGCGTCCCAATCAGCCCCAGCATTTT
>many|TRBJ1-2|TRBV10-3|.
CAISGVRDSGGYTF
TGTGCCATCAGTGGTGTCCGGGACTCTGGGGGCTACACCTTC
>few|TRBJ1-1|TRBV28|.
CASREYNTEAFF
TGTGCCAGCAGGGAGTACAACACTGAAGCTTTCTTT
>.|TRBJ2-3|TRBV10-3|TRBD2
CASSSGRTDTQYF
TGTGCCTCTTCTAGCGGGAGAACAGATACGCAGTATTTT
>many|TRBJ1-1|TRBV28|.
CASSLYGGPGTEAFF
TGTGCCAGCAGTTTATACGGGGGTCCGGGCACTGAAGCTTTCTTT
>few|TRBJ2-3|TRBV12-3/TRBV12-4|TRBD2
CASSLVGSGGLGTDTQYF
TGTGCCAGCAGTTTAGTGGGTTCGGGGGGTTTGGGCACAGATACGCAGTATTTT
>few|TRBJ2-3|TRBV6-5|.
CASSYSRGATDTQYF
TGTGCCAGCAGTTACTCCCGGGGTGCAACAGATACGCAGTATTTT
>.|TRBJ1-5|TRBV28|.
CASNLGVGGNQPQHF
TGTGCCAGCAACTTGGGGGTCGGCGGGAATCAGCCCCAGCATTTT
>many|TRBJ2-2|TRBV2|.
CASSGVVSNTGELFF
TGTGCCAGCAGTGGAGTAGTGTCGAACACCGGGGAGCTGTTTTTT
>many|TRBJ1-1|TRBV18|.
CASSPPNAGTIEAFF
TGTGCCAGCTCACCTCCAAACGCAGGGACCATTGAAGCTTTCTTT
>few|TRBJ2-3|TRBV2|.
CASSELAIFRDTQYF
TGTGCCAGCAGTGAACTAGCGATCTTCAGAGATACGCAGTATTTT
>few|TRBJ2-5|TRBV25-1|TRBD2
CASSESSGRRRETQYF
TGTGCCAGCAGTGAATCTAGCGGGAGAAGGCGAGAGACCCAGTACTTC
>.|TRBJ2-1|TRBV6-1|.
CASSEFMRQNLFYNEQFF
TGTGCCAGCAGTGAATTTATGAGACAGAACTTATTCTACAATGAGCAGTTCTTC
>.|TRBJ1-2|TRBV7-3|.
CASSLTGFDGYTF
TGTGCCAGCAGCTTAACGGGTTTTGATGGCTACACCTTC
>many|TRBJ1-2|TRBV9|TRBD1
CASSDNAGQGSNYGYTF
TGTGCCAGCAGCGACAACGCCGGACAGGGATCTAACTATGGCTACACCTTC
>few|TRBJ2-7|TRBV20-1|TRBD2
CSASGLAASYEQYF
TGCAGTGCTAGTGGACTAGCGGCCTCCTACGAGCAGTACTTC
>.|TRBJ2-1|TRBV6-5|.
CASSYSASEYNEQFF
TGTGCCAGCAGTTACTCTGCTAGCGAGTACAATGAGCAGTTCTTC
>.|TRBJ2-5|TRBV18|.
CASSSMTGFQETQYF
TGTGCCAGCTCATCCATGACAGGCTTCCAAGAGACCCAGTACTTC
>many|TRBJ2-1|TRBV7-6|.
CASSTWDNEQFF
TGTGCCAGCAGCACTTGGGACAATGAGCAGTTCTTC